The next 19 T cell receptor beta chains were all read from a single sample in a study of graft-versus-host responses after intestinal transplantation. Repertoires were generated with immunoSEQ multiplex PCR, while TCRdb's copy carries only in-frame clones and drops some. Among approximately 19,000 clones, about 65% were seen once, and the ten largest hold 8%. Intraepithelial and lamina propria lymphocytes were freed from processed graft tissue. The source material was ileum tissue, sampled around 20 days after intestinal transplant. These receptors originate from a human patient who received an intestinal transplant, so some T cells may come from the graft donor.

The V call is TRBV19, the J call TRBJ2-6, with D hard to call. The CDR3 is 15 residues long. The V end lost 4 bases, the J end lost 1 base, and 8 bases lay between the germline ends. Germline V lookup: CDR1 LNHDA, CDR2 SQIVND (reference sequence). The CDR3, as DNA: TGTGCCAGTAGTACCTCTCGGTCTGGGGCCAACGTCCTGACTTTC. It yields the protein CASSTSRSGANVLTF.

The V and J genes are TRBV13 and TRBJ1-2; 7 nucleotides match TRBD1. CDR1 is PRHDT, CDR2 FYEKMQ, per germline (reference sequence). V lost 4 bases to trimming and J lost 3 bases; unmatched junction nucleotides: 5. This CDR3 is built from 14 residues. The CDR3: CASSSFGTDYGYTF. The CDR3 nucleotides are TGTGCCAGCAGCTCCTTCGGGACAGACTATGGCTACACCTTC.

The rearrangement joins TRBV27 to TRBJ2-7; TRBD1 matches at 8 bases. The V and J ends lost 6 bases and 4 bases, in that order; junction bases with no gene match: 14. The CDR3 consists of 16 residues. The germline V gene has CDR1 MNHEY and CDR2 SMNVEV (reference sequence). This chain's CDR3 is CASSMIYGTGVYEQYF. In DNA, the CDR3 is TGTGCCAGCAGCATGATCTATGGGACAGGAGTATACGAGCAGTACTTC.

DNA of the CDR3: TGCGCCAGCAGCTTACCAGGGTGGTTGACCTACGAGCAGTACTTC. Translated, it gives CASSLPGWLTYEQYF. The chain combines TRBV5-1 with TRBJ2-7; possible D gene TRBD1, 5 bases. The CDR3 is 15 amino acids. Germline V gene lookup returns CDR1 SGHRS and CDR2 YFSETQ. V was shortened by 2 bases and J by 2 bases, with 14 bases between the two germline ends.

This clone appeared once. CDR3 DNA: TGTGCCAGCATCGACAGGGGGACCTCACCCCTCCACTTT. It codes for CASIDRGTSPLHF. The rearrangement uses TRBV28 and TRBJ1-6, with 9 bases lining up with TRBD1. Germline V gives CDR1 MDHEN, CDR2 SYDVKM. This CDR3 comprises 13 residues. V was clipped by 7 bases and J by 10 bases; unmatched bases: 5.

This clone came up a few times. This chain uses TRBV11-2 with TRBJ2-3; 7 bases fit TRBD1. Per the germline V gene, CDR1 is SGHAT and CDR2 is FQNNGV. The CDR3 totals 16 residues. Trimming at V came to 2 bases and at J to 1 base, leaving 6 bases not matched to a gene. CDR3 coding DNA: TGTGCCAGCAGCTTAATAGGGGGCGGAGGCACAGATACGCAGTATTTT. Translation: CASSLIGGGGTDTQYF.

This clone was counted a few times. The rearrangement uses TRBV9 and TRBJ2-7; D is unresolved. With 7 bases removed from V and 3 bases from J, the gap between germline ends came to 8 bases. This CDR3 is built from 11 residues. Germline CDR1 SGDLS, CDR2 YYNGEE. CDR3 bases: TGTGCCAGCGCTTCCGGCTACGAGCAGTACTTC. This encodes CASASGYEQYF. Complete variable domain (other parts from reference TRBV9 and TRBJ2-7): DSGVTQTPKHLITATGQRVTLRCSPRSGDLSVYWYQQSLDQGLQFLIQYYNGEERAKGNILERFSAQQFPDLHSELNLSSLELGDSALYFCASASGYEQYFGPGTRLTVT.

The V and J genes are TRBV10-1 and TRBJ2-7, with a tentative D call TRBD1 (6 bases). The CDR3 is 12 residues long. The germline gives CDR1 WNHNN, CDR2 SYGVQD (reference sequence). V gave up 6 bases and J gave up 5 bases, with 11 bases separating them. CDR3 sequence reads: CASSADSHEQYF. CDR3 DNA sequence: TGCGCCAGCAGCGCGGACAGCCACGAGCAGTACTTC.

The rearrangement links TRBV19 to TRBJ2-3, with TRBD2 matching 10 bases. Trimming removed 6 bases from V and 4 bases from J; junction bases left unmatched: 1. Germline CDR1 LNHDA, CDR2 SQIVND (reference sequence). The CDR3 runs 13 residues. The CDR3 DNA reads TGTGCCAGTAGGCTAGCGGGGGCAGATACGCAGTATTTT. Translation gives CASRLAGADTQYF.

J is TRBJ2-7 and V is TRBV7-9; D gene unclear. Trimming removed 5 bases from V and 3 bases from J, with 14 bases in between. The germline gives CDR1 SEHNR, CDR2 FQNEAQ (reference sequence). This CDR3 is built from 14 residues. This chain's CDR3 is CASSLIAHDYEQYF. The CDR3 DNA reads as TGTGCCAGCAGCCTAATCGCCCACGACTACGAGCAGTACTTC.

This sequence joins TRBV27 and TRBJ1-6; 10 positions match TRBD1. With V trimmed by 6 bases and J by 5 bases, 4 bases remained unmatched. Germline CDR1 reads MNHEY; CDR2 reads SMNVEV (reference sequence). CDR3 length: 15 residues. The CDR3 spells CASRRGQGDNSPLHF. The CDR3 nucleotides read TGTGCCAGCAGGCGAGGACAGGGGGATAATTCACCCCTCCACTTT.

The gene calls are TRBV6-5 and TRBJ1-1, with a tentative D call TRBD1 (5 bases). Germline V gene data show CDR1 as MNHEY and CDR2 as SVGAGI. V dropped 5 bases and J dropped 4 bases, with 14 bases sitting between them. The CDR3 contains 14 residues. CDR3 in amino acids: CASSLGVSGTEAFF. CDR3 DNA: TGTGCCAGCAGTCTAGGGGTGTCGGGCACTGAAGCTTTCTTT.

This rearrangement joins TRBV6-5 to TRBJ1-2; the D gene is possibly TRBD1 (6 bases). The CDR3 runs 14 residues. Germline V CDR1 and CDR2: MNHEY, SVGAGI. V gave up 6 bases and J gave up 4 bases, with 15 bases separating them. CDR3 amino acids: CASRDRDTFYGYTF. The CDR3 DNA is TGTGCCAGCAGGGACCGGGACACCTTCTATGGCTACACCTTC.

The CDR3 here is CASSLGGSSYEQYF. CDR3 nucleotide sequence: TGTGCCAGCAGCTTGGGTGGGAGCTCCTACGAGCAGTACTTC. The rearrangement joins TRBV5-6 to TRBJ2-7, with D perhaps matching TRBD2 (5 bases). The V gene's germline CDR1 is SGHDT and CDR2 YYEEEE. V was cut by 0 bases and J by 0 bases, with 7 bases left in between. CDR3 length: 14 residues.

The V gene is TRBV19, the J gene TRBJ2-1; 10 positions match TRBD2. Unmatched junction bases numbered 7, after V lost 7 bases and J lost 7 bases. The CDR3 has 14 residues. Germline V gives CDR1 LNHDA, CDR2 SQIVND (reference sequence). The DNA for the CDR3 is TGTGCCAGTACCCCTAGCGGGAGTTGGAATGAGCAGTTCTTC. Its translation is CASTPSGSWNEQFF.

The rearrangement links TRBV10-3 to TRBJ2-7, with 10 nucleotides matching TRBD2. Trimming took 9 bases from V and 6 from J; bases not matched to a gene: 8. CDR1 ENHRY and CDR2 SYGVKD come from the germline V gene. This CDR3 has 13 residues. The CDR3 sequence: CAIAGTSVVEQYF. The CDR3 nucleotides are TGTGCCATTGCCGGGACTAGCGTCGTCGAGCAGTACTTC.

The chain is built from TRBV10-3 and TRBJ2-1; 9 bases map to TRBD1. After removal of 2 bases from V and 6 bases from J, the junction contained 2 bases not matched to a gene. This CDR3 spans 14 amino acids. Germline lookup yields CDR1 ENHRY and CDR2 SYGVKD. The CDR3 loop is CAISEPDRGNEQFF. Here the CDR3 DNA reads TGTGCCATCAGTGAGCCGGACAGGGGCAATGAGCAGTTCTTC.

The chain has TRBV4-1 and TRBJ1-2; perhaps TRBD1 as D (5 bases). V lost 1 base and J lost 3, with 9 bases in between. Per the germline V gene, CDR1 is MGHRA and CDR2 is YSYEKL. This CDR3 region has 14 residues. The DNA for the CDR3 is TGCGCCAGCAGCCAAGTACCCAGGGACTATGGCTACACCTTC. The encoded protein is CASSQVPRDYGYTF.

This clone was recorded a few times. Given a much more abundant clone one base away, this may be a read error. The V and J genes are TRBV4-1 and TRBJ2-7; 8 bases are shared with TRBD1. The CDR3 is 15 residues long. CDR1 is MGHRA and CDR2 is YSYEKL in the germline V gene. Trimming at V came to 0 bases and at J to 2 bases, leaving 3 bases not matched to a gene. CDR3 residues: CASSQEDRVAYEQYF. The CDR3 DNA follows: TGCGCCAGCAGCCAAGAGGACAGGGTCGCCTACGAGCAGTACTTC.